Presented here are 21 T cell receptor beta chains from one specimen sequenced in a study of OX40 agonist ivuxolimab in advanced cancers. Only in-frame clones appear in the TCRdb table, and some are missing; sequencing was by immunoSEQ multiplex PCR. The data show 40,000 or so clones, almost 80% seen once. The starting material was CD4+ or CD8+ T cells sorted from blood, obtained in a trial of the OX40 agonist ivuxolimab. Source of these receptors: an adult with an advanced solid tumor such as melanoma, head and neck, liver or kidney cancer.

J is TRBJ1-3 and V is TRBV25-1; the D gene is possibly TRBD1 (5 bases). The CDR3 is 14 residues long. Germline CDR1 and CDR2: MGHDK and SYGVNS. The V end was cut by 2 bases, the J end by 3 bases, with 8 bases between. Here the CDR3 reads CASSEPGLGNTIYF. The DNA of the CDR3 is TGTGCCAGCAGTGAACCGGGACTTGGAAACACCATATATTTT.

This sequence joins TRBV5-8 and TRBJ2-6; D call uncertain. This CDR3 comprises 15 residues. CDR1 SGHTS and CDR2 YDEGEE come from the germline V gene. With 2 bases removed from V and 3 bases from J, the gap between germline ends came to 9 bases. The CDR3 spells CASSLTGVGANVLTF. DNA for the CDR3: TGTGCCAGCAGCTTAACGGGTGTTGGGGCCAACGTCCTGACTTTC. Combining the CDR3 with reference TRBV5-8 and TRBJ2-6 gives the whole variable domain EAGVTQSPTHLIKTRGQQATLRCSPISGHTSVYWYQQALGLGLQFLLWYDEGEERNRGNFPPRFSGRQFPNYSSELNVNALELEDSALYLCASSLTGVGANVLTFGAGSRLTVL.

This chain links TRBV21-1 with TRBJ2-3; the table calls TRBD2, which could not be checked here. TRBV21-1 is a listed pseudogene. This CDR3 spans 12 amino acids. CDR3 nucleotides: TGTGCCAGCAGCTCCCTTACAGATACGCAGTATTTT. It is translated as CASSSLTDTQYF.

The V gene is TRBV7-2, the J gene TRBJ2-4; possibly TRBD2 for D (6 bases). The V end lost 6 bases, the J end lost 12 bases, and 15 bases lay between the germline ends. The CDR3 sequence is 12 residues long. Germline V lookup: CDR1 SGHTA, CDR2 FQGNSA. CDR3 in amino acids: CASSLGGWDQYF. The CDR3 region has the DNA TGTGCCAGCAGTTTGGGAGGTTGGGATCAGTACTTC.

The sample holds one count of this clone. This chain uses TRBV4-1 with TRBJ1-4; D gene unclear. Germline assignment: CDR1 MGHRA and CDR2 YSYEKL. V shed 1 base and J shed 6 bases, with 6 bases lying between them. CDR3 length equals 13 residues. The CDR3 here is CASSQGGDEKLFF. The CDR3 DNA is TGCGCCAGCAGCCAAGGAGGAGATGAAAAACTGTTTTTT.

V gene TRBV28 combines with J gene TRBJ1-1; possible D gene TRBD1, 5 bases. The CDR3 runs 14 residues. The V and J ends lost 5 bases and 5 bases respectively, with 15 bases between them. CDR1 and CDR2 from the germline V gene are MDHEN and SYDVKM. The DNA of the CDR3 is TGTGCCAGCAGTGGGATGGGGGGATGGACTGAAGCTTTCTTT. Its protein product is CASSGMGGWTEAFF.

The chain couples TRBV5-6 to TRBJ1-2, with TRBD1 as a possible D gene (5 bases). The CDR3 totals 15 residues. V dropped 1 base and J dropped 3 bases, with 13 bases sitting between them. Germline V gene data show CDR1 as SGHDT and CDR2 as YYEEEE. CDR3 DNA: TGTGCCAGCAGCTTGCGGGGGTCCCTCCACTATGGCTACACCTTC. Translating it yields CASSLRGSLHYGYTF.

A note on this clone: The junction differs from germline at one of its ends, possibly a read error. The V call is TRBV5-6, the J call TRBJ2-7; a possible D gene is TRBD1 (5 bases). From germline, CDR1 is SGHDT and CDR2 YYEEEE. The CDR3 sequence is 14 residues long. The CDR3 DNA is TGTGCCAGCAGCTTTCCCAGGGCGTCATACGCGCAGTACTTC. Encoded protein: CASSFPRASYAQYF.

The chain has TRBV5-1 and TRBJ2-2; unclear D gene. The V end was cut by 6 bases, the J end by 0 bases, with 15 bases between. Per the germline V gene, CDR1 is SGHRS and CDR2 is YFSETQ. This CDR3 has 16 amino acids. The CDR3 DNA is TGCGCCAGCACGCCGAGCGTCGCCTCGAACACCGGGGAGCTGTTTTTT. Translation gives CASTPSVASNTGELFF.

The chain uses TRBV14 and TRBJ2-5, with D possibly matching TRBD2 (6 bases). The CDR3 contains 14 residues. V shed 4 bases and J shed 11 bases, with 20 bases lying between them. Germline CDR1 reads SGHDN; CDR2 reads FVKESK. CDR3 coding DNA: TGTGCCAGCAGCCCGCCCGGCGGCCGGAGGGAGCAGTACTTC. This codes for CASSPPGGRREQYF.

This clone has more than one count but fewer than ten. The DNA for the CDR3 is TGTGCCAGCCGCCGGACAGGGAGCAATCAGCCCCAGCATTTT. Its translation: CASRRTGSNQPQHF. The chain is built from TRBV6-5 and TRBJ1-5; 8 bases map to TRBD1. Losses at the gene ends were 8 bases for V and 1 base for J; bases not matched to a gene: 4. Germline V CDR1 and CDR2: MNHEY, SVGAGI. CDR3 size: 14 residues.

CDR3 DNA sequence: TGTGCCACCAGCAGAGATCAAGGGGGGGGTCAGCCCCAGCATTTT. This gives the protein CATSRDQGGGQPQHF. The J gene is TRBJ1-5, the V gene TRBV15; perhaps TRBD1 as D (6 bases). Germline CDR1 reads LNHNV; CDR2 reads YYDKDF (reference sequence). The CDR3 contains 15 residues. V lost 0 bases and J lost 6, with 12 bases in between.

The chain uses TRBV5-1 and TRBJ2-5; TRBD1 matches at 7 bases. This CDR3 has 14 residues. Germline assignment: CDR1 SGHRS and CDR2 YFSETQ. V lost 4 bases, J lost 0 bases, and 3 bases stayed unmatched. CDR3: CASSLGTDQETQYF. The DNA for the CDR3 is TGCGCCAGCAGCCTTGGGACAGACCAAGAGACCCAGTACTTC.

The chain couples TRBV7-8 to TRBJ1-3; TRBD1 agrees at 9 bases. Germline CDR1 and CDR2: SGHVS and FQNEAQ. The trim removed 5 bases at V and 0 bases at J, leaving 5 bases unmatched. This CDR3 is built from 16 residues. CDR3 in DNA: TGTGCCAGCAGCCCACGACAGGGGGGCTCTGGAAACACCATATATTTT. This codes for CASSPRQGGSGNTIYF.

V gene TRBV10-3 combines with J gene TRBJ2-1; 12 bases fit TRBD2. Losses at the gene ends were 6 bases for V and 4 bases for J; bases not matched to a gene: 4. Germline values: CDR1 ENHRY, CDR2 SYGVKD. This CDR3 is built from 15 residues. CDR3 amino acids: CAISASGGAYNEQFF. CDR3 coding DNA: TGTGCCATCAGCGCTAGCGGGGGGGCTTACAATGAGCAGTTCTTC.

This clone was detected once. The CDR3 loop is CASSKGPWETQYF. CDR3 DNA: TGTGCCAGCAGCAAGGGGCCTTGGGAGACCCAGTACTTC. The chain carries TRBV7-2 and TRBJ2-5, with D possibly matching TRBD1 (5 bases). The V end was cut by 5 bases, the J end by 5 bases, with 12 bases between. The CDR3 sequence is 13 residues long. Germline CDR1 SGHTA, CDR2 FQGNSA.

This chain joins TRBV6-5 and TRBJ2-2; D unresolved. Between the trimmed V and J ends, which lost 5 bases and 4 bases, there was a span of 14 bases. From germline, CDR1 is MNHEY and CDR2 SVGAGI. The CDR3 totals 15 residues. The CDR3 region has the DNA TGTGCCAGCAGTGCCCCAGGAGTTTTCACCGGGGAGCTGTTTTTT. Its translation is CASSAPGVFTGELFF.

The rearrangement joins TRBV6-1 to TRBJ2-3; D might be TRBD2 (7 bases). V dropped 1 base and J dropped 8 bases, with 16 bases sitting between them. The CDR3 extends over 15 amino acids. Germline CDR1 is MNHNS and CDR2 is SASEGT. The CDR3 DNA follows: TGTGCCAGCAGTGAAGTTTGGGGGCGGGAGAGTACGCAGTATTTT. It is translated as CASSEVWGRESTQYF.

This chain links TRBV18 with TRBJ2-7, with unresolved D. The CDR3 totals 11 residues. Germline-derived CDR1 and CDR2 are KGHSH and LQKENI. V gave up 3 bases and J gave up 5 bases, with 5 bases separating them. CDR3 in amino acids: CASSPSDEQYF. The CDR3 DNA reads as TGTGCCAGCTCACCGAGCGACGAGCAGTACTTC.

J is TRBJ2-2 and V is TRBV25-1; maybe TRBD2 (6 bases). Germline V CDR1 and CDR2: MGHDK, SYGVNS. This CDR3 is built from 12 residues. The V end was cut by 7 bases, the J end by 7 bases, with 10 bases between. CDR3 sequence: CASTREFGELFF. CDR3 sequence (DNA): TGTGCCAGCACACGGGAGTTCGGGGAGCTGTTTTTT.

The chain combines TRBV7-3 with TRBJ1-1; 10 bases match TRBD1. The CDR3 runs 16 residues. V trimming: 0 bases; J trimming: 5 bases; junction bases outside the gene matches: 6. Germline assignment: CDR1 SGHTA and CDR2 FQGTGA. The CDR3 region is CASSLTGDRGGTEAFF. The CDR3 DNA follows: TGTGCCAGCAGCTTAACAGGGGACAGGGGAGGAACTGAAGCTTTCTTT.